The present TCR beta chain was sequenced within a study of blood T cells in healthy people across ages. A J-beta primer mix and a sample-barcoded 5' primer were used in a second PCR of roughly 7 to 12 cycles. Every molecule of cDNA carried a tag from a template-switch adaptor with 12 random nucleotides. Using its own MiXCR run on the 5' RACE reads, TCRdb lists one record per CDR3 protein. Seen here are around 1,900,000 distinct CDR3 sequences, more than 35% observed once, and the top ten hold 23%. The CDR3 is made up of 15 amino acids. V lost 6 bases and J 0 bases, leaving 14 bases between the germline ends. Per the germline V gene, CDR1 is MNHEY and CDR2 is SVGEGT.

Sample: blood. The clonotype comes from a human donor in good health. V is TRBV6-2 or TRBV6-3 and J is TRBJ1-1; D possibly corresponds to TRBD1 (5 bases). CDR3 DNA: TGTGCCAGCAGCTACGACAGATGGATGAACACTGAAGCTTTCTTT. Translating gives CASSYDRWMNTEAFF.